This T cell receptor beta chain was observed in a study of T cells in Graves' hyperthyroidism and ophthalmopathy. Study-wide results and caveats: A 13 V-J model separated ophthalmopathy from stable hyperthyroidism. Most thyroid-expanded clonotypes above 0.001 were also found in blood. Ophthalmopathy, which appeared later, was predicted by the model a median around 6.5 months before onset.

This clonotype turned up a few times. As yet, its antigen is unknown. From germline, CDR1 is MNHNS and CDR2 SASEGT. There are 16 residues in the CDR3. Trimming removed 6 bases from V and 5 bases from J, with 20 bases in between. The diagnostic basis comprised clinical symptoms, serum thyroxine and TRAb, thyroid ultrasound and orbital computed tomography. Regions amplified from RNA transcripts were the TCR beta CDR3 regions. Primed by the HTBI set, a first-round RT-PCR was run on the TCR CDR3. TCRdb reprocessed the multiplex PCR reads with MiXCR, giving one entry per CDR3 protein. The repertoire consists of under 550,000 distinct CDR3 sequences, with about 20% occurring once and the leading ten covering 40% to 50%.

The specimen sequenced was blood. J is TRBJ2-1 and V is TRBV6-1; D possibly uses TRBD1 or TRBD2 (5 bases each). This TCR was sampled from a man aged 35 to 55 with Graves' ophthalmopathy. In DNA, the CDR3 is TGTGCCAGCAGCCCAAACGCGAGAGGGGTTAACAATGAGCAGTTCTTC. Translating it yields CASSPNARGVNNEQFF.